Below are 18 T cell receptor beta chains sequenced from a single sample in a study of cytomegalovirus exposure and HLA in healthy donors (dated by TCRdb to about 2017). The library relied on the immunoSEQ multiplex PCR assay. What TCRdb holds here is the immuneACCESS table cut down to in-frame rearrangements. Part of the clones is not present; checked against another copy, under half of the missing clones reflect an unresolved V gene, and the others are unexplained. The sample table contains roughly 100,000 clones; only one count was recorded for about 85% of them. The ten most abundant clones make up approximately 20% of the sample. Sequenced input: PBMCs. The receptors originated from a young man in good health and CMV-seropositive.

The chain employs TRBV7-9 and TRBJ2-7, with 7 bases lining up with TRBD2. This CDR3 is 13 amino acids long. CDR1 is SEHNR and CDR2 is FQNEAQ in the germline V gene (reference sequence). V trimming: 5 bases; J trimming: 6 bases; junction bases outside the gene matches: 7. CDR3 coding DNA: TGTGCCAGCAGCGCGGAGGGAGGGACCGAGCAGTACGTC. Translation gives CASSAEGGTEQYV.

The chain carries TRBV2 and TRBJ2-5; the match to TRBD1 covers 9 bases. This CDR3 region has 14 residues. Germline V lookup: CDR1 SNHLY, CDR2 FYNNEI. The ends lost 5 bases at V and 5 bases at J; junction bases unmatched: 6. Here the CDR3 DNA reads TGTGCCAGCAGTATTAGACAGGGGGGGGAGACCCAGTACTTC. Translating gives CASSIRQGGETQYF.

In its sample, this clone was seen a few times. V and J are TRBV6-1 and TRBJ2-7, with 12 bases identical to TRBD2. The germline V gene encodes CDR1 MNHNS and CDR2 SASEGT. The V and J ends lost 6 bases and 5 bases, in that order; junction bases with no gene match: 5. CDR3 length: 14 amino acids. The CDR3: CASRSTSGSDEQYF. CDR3 DNA: TGTGCCAGCAGATCGACTAGCGGGAGCGACGAGCAGTACTTC.

The chain couples TRBV27 to TRBJ2-2; 11 bases agree with TRBD2. The V segment lost 7 bases and the J segment 7 bases; nucleotides outside the gene matches: 5. In germline, CDR1 is MNHEY, CDR2 SMNVEV (reference sequence). The CDR3 contains 14 residues. The CDR3, as DNA: TGTGCCAGCAAACTAGCGGGAGAAGTCGGGGAGCTGTTTTTT. This translates into CASKLAGEVGELFF.

The rearrangement links TRBV5-1 to TRBJ2-2, with 7 bases lining up with TRBD2. V dropped 0 bases and J dropped 0; count of bases not matched to a gene: 5. Germline V gives CDR1 SGHRS, CDR2 YFSETQ. The CDR3 length is 17 residues. The CDR3 here is CASSLGVAGPNTGELFF. The CDR3 nucleotides read TGCGCCAGCAGCTTGGGGGTAGCGGGTCCGAACACCGGGGAGCTGTTTTTT.

V and J are TRBV4-1 and TRBJ2-2; 13 bases are shared with TRBD2. This CDR3 contains 18 residues. The J segment lost 7 bases and the V segment lost 7 bases, leaving 15 bases of the junction unmatched. Germline CDR1 and CDR2: MGHRA and YSYEKL. The CDR3 sequence: CASTRSSLAGGPGGELFF. The CDR3, as DNA: TGCGCCAGCACCCGATCCTCACTAGCGGGAGGGCCAGGCGGGGAGCTGTTTTTT.

CDR3 region: CASSPDRTEKLFF. In nucleotides, the CDR3 is TGTGCCAGCAGTCCGGACAGGACGGAAAAACTGTTTTTT. This sequence joins TRBV28 and TRBJ1-4; the match to TRBD1 covers 7 bases. Germline values: CDR1 MDHEN, CDR2 SYDVKM. CDR3 size: 13 residues. V shed 5 bases, J shed 8 bases, and the junction held 5 bases outside the gene matches.

In its sample, this clone was seen a few times. The rearrangement joins TRBV4-1 to TRBJ2-7; TRBD2 aligns across 9 bases. Germline lookup yields CDR1 MGHRA and CDR2 YSYEKL. CDR3 size: 16 residues. V lost 8 bases to trimming and J lost 3 bases; unmatched junction nucleotides: 14. CDR3 sequence reads: CASVIPSGNLCYEQYV. The CDR3 nucleotides are TGCGCCAGCGTGATTCCTAGCGGGAACCTTTGCTACGAGCAGTACGTC.

The chain carries TRBV27 and TRBJ1-6; D is undetermined. From germline, CDR1 is MNHEY and CDR2 SMNVEV (reference sequence). This CDR3 spans 12 amino acids. V was cut by 3 bases and J by 10 bases, with 7 bases left in between. CDR3 sequence (DNA): TGTGCCAGCAGTTTTTCAGGATCACCCCTCCACTTT. Translation: CASSFSGSPLHF.

The chain combines TRBV28 with TRBJ1-4, with D perhaps matching TRBD1 (6 bases). Trimming removed 6 bases at V and 0 bases at J, with 20 bases between. The CDR3 has 18 amino acids. CDR1 and CDR2 from the germline V gene are MDHEN and SYDVKM. The CDR3 protein is CASSWLWGGTATNEKLFF. The CDR3 nucleotides are TGTGCCAGCAGCTGGCTCTGGGGGGGCACAGCAACTAATGAAAAACTGTTTTTT.

This clone appeared a single time. The chain carries TRBV11-2 and TRBJ1-3; no clear D gene. This CDR3 comprises 13 residues. Germline CDR1 is SGHAT and CDR2 is FQNNGV. The V gene lost 1 base and the J gene lost 7 bases, with 8 bases spanning the gap. CDR3 nucleotides: TGTGCCAGCAGCTTAGTTCACGGGAACACCATATATTTT. Its translation is CASSLVHGNTIYF.

The sample holds many counts of this clone. The chain carries TRBV7-8 and TRBJ1-2; D remains ambiguous. V was clipped by 2 bases and J by 2 bases, with 9 bases between them. CDR3 length: 14 residues. Germline V lookup: CDR1 SGHVS, CDR2 FQNEAQ. The DNA of the CDR3 is TGTGCCAGCAGCTTAACAGCTATGAACTATGGCTACACCTTC. It yields the protein CASSLTAMNYGYTF. Complete variable domain (other parts from reference TRBV7-8 and TRBJ1-2): GAGVSQSPRYKVAKRGQDVALRCDPISGHVSLFWYQQALGQGPEFLTYFQNEAQLDKSGLPSDRFFAERPEGSVSTLKIQRTQQEDSAVYLCASSLTAMNYGYTFGSGTRLTVV.

J is TRBJ2-5 and V is TRBV2; 9 nucleotides line up with TRBD2. The V segment lost 0 bases and the J segment 2 bases; nucleotides outside the gene matches: 1. The CDR3 length is 15 residues. Germline CDR1 is SNHLY and CDR2 is FYNNEI. The CDR3 DNA reads TGTGCCAGCAGTGAAGCCCTAGCGGGGCAAGAGACCCAGTACTTC. Protein: CASSEALAGQETQYF. The full variable domain, completed using reference TRBV2 and TRBJ2-5, is EPEVTQTPSHQVTQMGQEVILRCVPISNHLYFYWYRQILGQKVEFLVSFYNNEISEKSEIFDDQFSVERPDGSNFTLKIRSTKLEDSAMYFCASSEALAGQETQYFGPGTRLLVL.

This clone was detected only a few times. This chain connects TRBV10-2 to TRBJ2-3, with 9 bases lining up with TRBD2. CDR1 and CDR2 from the germline V gene are WSHSY and SAAADI. The CDR3 contains 16 residues. After removal of 4 bases from V and 1 base from J, the junction contained 6 bases not matched to a gene. CDR3 sequence: CASSGLAGRGTDTQYF. The DNA for the CDR3 is TGCGCCAGCAGTGGCCTAGCGGGACGGGGCACAGATACGCAGTATTTT.

The V call is TRBV5-4, the J call TRBJ1-2; weak D call: TRBD1 (5 bases). The germline gives CDR1 SGHNT, CDR2 YYREEE (reference sequence). The CDR3 length is 16 residues. The germline V and J ends were trimmed by 1 base and 8 bases, with 21 bases remaining between them. This chain's CDR3 is CASSLNLALQAKGYTF. The DNA for the CDR3 is TGTGCCAGCAGCTTGAACCTGGCGCTACAGGCGAAAGGCTACACCTTC. Full variable domain (remainder filled in from reference TRBV5-4 and TRBJ1-2): ETGVTQSPTHLIKTRGQQVTLRCSSQSGHNTVSWYQQALGQGPQFIFQYYREEENGRGNFPPRFSGLQFPNYSSELNVNALELDDSALYLCASSLNLALQAKGYTFGSGTRLTVV.

The J gene is TRBJ2-7, the V gene TRBV7-9, with 14 positions matching TRBD2. This CDR3 spans 16 amino acids. With V trimmed by 5 bases and J by 3 bases, 6 bases remained unmatched. CDR1 is SEHNR and CDR2 is FQNEAQ in the germline V gene (reference sequence). The DNA of the CDR3 is TGTGCCAGCAGCAGCGGACTAGCGGGAGGAATCTACGAGCAGTACTTC. Translating gives CASSSGLAGGIYEQYF.

The J gene is TRBJ2-1, the V gene TRBV2, with D unresolved. Germline CDR1 and CDR2: SNHLY and FYNNEI. V shed 6 bases and J shed 9 bases, with 6 bases lying between them. This CDR3 is built from 10 residues. The chain's CDR3 is CASRGSEQFF. The DNA of the CDR3 is TGTGCCAGCAGGGGCAGTGAGCAGTTCTTC. Full variable domain (rest looked up from reference TRBV2 and TRBJ2-1): EPEVTQTPSHQVTQMGQEVILRCVPISNHLYFYWYRQILGQKVEFLVSFYNNEISEKSEIFDDQFSVERPDGSNFTLKIRSTKLEDSAMYFCASRGSEQFFGPGTRLTVL.

This sequence joins TRBV10-2 and TRBJ2-5; 12 bases map to TRBD2. CDR3 length equals 17 residues. V was pared by 0 bases and J by 1 base, with 3 bases of the junction left unmatched. Germline V gives CDR1 WSHSY, CDR2 SAAADI. CDR3 residues: CASSESKGLAGQETQYF. As DNA, the CDR3 is TGCGCCAGCAGTGAGTCGAAGGGACTAGCGGGCCAAGAGACCCAGTACTTC.